Below, 4 T cell receptor beta chains from the same sample are listed, as sequenced in a study of T cells in Graves' hyperthyroidism and ophthalmopathy. The TCR beta CDR3 regions underwent amplification using RNA transcripts as the source. HTBI primers were employed in a first-round RT-PCR of the TCR CDR3. TCRdb independently ran MiXCR on the multiplex PCR reads; one entry per CDR3 protein. Among 540,000 or so distinct CDR3 sequences listed, 15% to 18% were seen once. Sequenced: blood. These receptors originate from a woman aged 30 to 39 with Graves' hyperthyroidism.

This clonotype was counted ten times or more. J is TRBJ2-5 and V is TRBV11-2; the D gene is possibly TRBD1 (6 bases). With 5 bases removed from V and 2 bases from J, the gap between germline ends came to 15 bases. This CDR3 region has 15 residues. From germline, CDR1 is SGHAT and CDR2 FQNNGV. CDR3 sequence: CASSISSGVQETQYF. CDR3 coding DNA: TGTGCCAGCAGCATCTCGTCAGGGGTGCAAGAGACCCAGTACTTC.

This clonotype was seen only a few times. The chain recombines TRBV19 with TRBJ2-1; D is perhaps TRBD2 (5 bases). The CDR3 loop spans 14 amino acids. Germline loops: CDR1 LNHDA, CDR2 SQIVND (reference sequence). V was trimmed by 7 bases and J by 4 bases, leaving 14 bases between them. DNA for the CDR3: TGTGCCAGTAAACGAGGGAGCGATTACAATGAGCAGTTCTTC. It is translated as CASKRGSDYNEQFF.

Many counts were recorded for this clonotype. The J gene is TRBJ1-4, the V gene TRBV12-3 or TRBV12-4; D is unresolved. V was clipped by 1 base and J by 7 bases, with 13 bases between them. The CDR3 has 15 amino acids. The CDR3 DNA follows: TGTGCCAGCAGTTTAGTAAAAGGCCGGTCTGAAAAACTGTTTTTT. Translated, it gives CASSLVKGRSEKLFF.

As to this clonotype: One base away lies a much larger clone, so this may be a sequencing read error. V and J are TRBV12-3 or TRBV12-4 and TRBJ2-3; 7 positions agree with TRBD2. The CDR3 extends over 15 amino acids. The junction had 6 bases not matched to a gene; V was cut back by 5 bases and J by 1 base. The CDR3 region is CASSVRGRGTDTQYF. CDR3 nucleotide sequence: TGTGCCAGCAGTGTACGCGGGAGAGGCACAGATACGCAGTATTTT.